These 17 T cell receptor beta chains came from one sample sequenced in a study of T-cell memory formation after mild COVID-19. TCRdb processed the 5' RACE reads anew with MiXCR; each CDR3 protein has one entry. Seen here are around 410,000 distinct CDR3 sequences, less than 25% observed once, and the top ten hold under 15%. Sequencing was carried out using PBMCs or a T cell subset sorted from them (not recorded which). The receptors originated from an adult woman who had mild COVID-19 (a few samples of this study predate the infection). Cell type and time point are not known.

This sequence joins TRBV7-2 and TRBJ1-6, with 7 bases lining up with TRBD1. CDR1 and CDR2 from the germline V gene are SGHTA and FQGNSA. The CDR3 sequence is 14 residues long. V was pared by 5 bases and J by 6 bases, with 4 bases of the junction left unmatched. CDR3 region: CASSVRGGNSPLHF. Here the CDR3 DNA reads TGTGCCAGCAGCGTCAGGGGGGGTAATTCACCCCTCCACTTT.

This chain connects TRBV2 to TRBJ2-3, with no clear D. CDR1 is SNHLY, CDR2 FYNNEI, per germline. V was trimmed by 7 bases and J by 5 bases, leaving 16 bases between them. This CDR3 is 14 amino acids long. CDR3 sequence: CASILPLVRDTQYF. For the CDR3, the DNA is TGTGCCAGCATTCTTCCCCTGGTTCGAGATACGCAGTATTTT.

The chain uses TRBV12-3 or TRBV12-4 and TRBJ2-3; D gene unclear. The CDR3 runs 15 residues. Trimming shortened V by 3 bases and J by 2 bases, and 12 bases separated the two germline ends. CDR3 coding DNA: TGTGCCAGCAGTTTTGATGCAAGATCCACAGATACGCAGTATTTT. Protein: CASSFDARSTDTQYF.

In this sample, this clonotype turned up a few times. The chain carries TRBV19 and TRBJ1-5; D is ambiguous. The germline V gene has CDR1 LNHDA and CDR2 SQIVND (reference sequence). The CDR3 runs to 15 residues. Trimming shortened V by 3 bases and J by 2 bases, and 11 bases separated the two germline ends. In DNA, the CDR3 is TGTGCCAGTAGTATTGTCTTAAACGGCAATCAGCCCCAGCATTTT. This sequence encodes CASSIVLNGNQPQHF.

This sequence joins TRBV5-1 and TRBJ2-1; the D is unclear. The V gene's germline CDR1 is SGHRS and CDR2 YFSETQ. The V end was cut by 4 bases, the J end by 1 base, with 18 bases between. The CDR3 consists of 17 residues. CDR3 protein: CASSLLSETVSYNEQFF. Here the CDR3 DNA reads TGCGCCAGCAGCCTCCTTTCCGAGACGGTTTCCTACAATGAGCAGTTCTTC.

This clonotype occurred many times. This chain joins TRBV6-5 and TRBJ1-6, with a tentative D call TRBD1 (5 bases). Germline V gives CDR1 MNHEY, CDR2 SVGAGI. V lost 4 bases and J lost 10, with 20 bases in between. This CDR3 contains 16 residues. CDR3 region: CASSFLTGLGESPLHF. The CDR3 nucleotides are TGTGCCAGCAGTTTTTTAACGGGCCTGGGGGAATCACCCCTCCACTTT.

This clonotype was observed a few times. The chain combines TRBV7-8 with TRBJ2-5, with 10 bases matching TRBD2. V trimming: 6 bases; J trimming: 5 bases; junction bases outside the gene matches: 6. Germline V lookup: CDR1 SGHVS, CDR2 FQNEAQ. The CDR3 loop spans 14 amino acids. CDR3 DNA sequence: TGTGCCAGCAGGAGCGGGGGGGCGGTGGAGACCCAGTACTTC. Its translation is CASRSGGAVETQYF.

The chain has TRBV7-2 and TRBJ1-3; D is uncertain. The germline V gene encodes CDR1 SGHTA and CDR2 FQGNSA. Between the trimmed V and J ends, which lost 2 bases and 2 bases, there was a span of 10 bases. The CDR3 consists of 15 residues. The CDR3 nucleotides read TGTGCCAGCAGCTTACCCCGGGGTGCTGGAAACACCATATATTTT. It translates to CASSLPRGAGNTIYF.

There are a few counts of this clonotype. The chain links TRBV2 to TRBJ2-7, with D possibly TRBD2 on 5 matching bases. This CDR3 has 14 amino acids. The germline CDR1 and CDR2 sequences are SNHLY and FYNNEI. Between the trimmed V and J ends, which lost 7 bases and 7 bases, there was a span of 20 bases. The CDR3 reads CASKADWSPLEQYF. The CDR3 bases are TGTGCCAGCAAGGCGGACTGGAGCCCATTAGAGCAGTACTTC.

The gene calls are TRBV30 and TRBJ2-3; 11 positions match TRBD2. The CDR3 spans 16 residues. The germline V gene has CDR1 GTSNPN and CDR2 SVGIG (reference sequence). The V and J ends lost 3 bases and 2 bases, in that order; junction bases with no gene match: 7. The CDR3 sequence is CAWRSGLAASTDTQYF. In DNA form, the CDR3 reads TGTGCCTGGAGGTCGGGACTAGCGGCTTCCACAGATACGCAGTATTTT.

This clonotype was seen more than once but under ten times. The chain joins TRBV24-1 to TRBJ2-5; TRBD2 matches at 7 bases. The CDR3 totals 16 residues. Germline V CDR1 and CDR2: KGHDR, SFDVKD. Trimming at V came to 4 bases and at J to 7 bases, leaving 14 bases not matched to a gene. This CDR3 is CATSDPSDRGVTTQYF. The CDR3 DNA sequence: TGTGCCACCAGTGACCCCTCCGATCGGGGGGTAACGACCCAGTACTTC.

The chain joins TRBV29-1 to TRBJ2-1; 8 nucleotides match TRBD2. J was trimmed by 7 bases and V by 3 bases; bases with no gene match: 11. Looked up from germline, CDR1 is SQVTM and CDR2 is ANQGSEA. The CDR3 runs to 15 residues. The CDR3 reads CSVDGTSGSENEQFF. DNA of the CDR3: TGCAGCGTTGACGGGACTAGTGGTTCAGAGAATGAGCAGTTCTTC.

Only a few counts were recorded for this clonotype. This rearrangement joins TRBV29-1 to TRBJ2-7; 7 bases line up with TRBD1. CDR3 length equals 13 residues. The germline V gene has CDR1 SQVTM and CDR2 ANQGSEA. Trimming removed 4 bases from V and 2 bases from J; junction bases left unmatched: 5. CDR3 in amino acids: CSVASGGPYEQYF. The CDR3 DNA reads as TGCAGCGTTGCGTCAGGGGGACCCTACGAGCAGTACTTC.

This clonotype was counted a few times. The V call is TRBV7-3, the J call TRBJ2-2; possibly TRBD1 for D (5 bases). Trimming removed 1 base at V and 1 base at J, with 10 bases between. The CDR3 is 16 residues long. The V gene's germline CDR1 is SGHTA and CDR2 FQGTGA. In DNA, the CDR3 is TGTGCCAGCAGCTTAAGGCACAGGATGAACACCGGGGAGCTGTTTTTT. It translates to CASSLRHRMNTGELFF.

The chain links TRBV4-2 to TRBJ2-7; D gene uncertain. CDR3 length: 16 residues. CDR1 LGHNA and CDR2 YNFKEQ come from the germline V gene. V lost 0 bases, J lost 3 bases, and 15 bases lay in between. The CDR3 region is CASSQEARPLYYEQYF. DNA for the CDR3: TGTGCCAGCAGCCAAGAGGCCCGACCATTATACTACGAGCAGTACTTC.

V usage is TRBV6-1 and J usage is TRBJ1-5; TRBD1 aligns across 9 bases. The germline V gene has CDR1 MNHNS and CDR2 SASEGT. The CDR3 covers 13 residues. With 5 bases clipped from V and 7 bases from J, the junction kept 3 bases outside the gene matches. CDR3 loop: CASSYGQGQPQHF. The CDR3 bases are TGTGCCAGCAGTTACGGACAGGGGCAGCCCCAGCATTTT.

The chain uses TRBV20-1 and TRBJ2-7, with 10 bases fitting TRBD1. Germline CDR1 and CDR2: DFQATT and SNEGSKA (reference sequence). J lost 1 base, V lost 1 base, and 1 base had no gene match. The CDR3 extends over 14 amino acids. The CDR3, as DNA: TGCAGTGCTAGAGGGACAGGGGGATCCTACGAGCAGTACTTC. Its protein is CSARGTGGSYEQYF.